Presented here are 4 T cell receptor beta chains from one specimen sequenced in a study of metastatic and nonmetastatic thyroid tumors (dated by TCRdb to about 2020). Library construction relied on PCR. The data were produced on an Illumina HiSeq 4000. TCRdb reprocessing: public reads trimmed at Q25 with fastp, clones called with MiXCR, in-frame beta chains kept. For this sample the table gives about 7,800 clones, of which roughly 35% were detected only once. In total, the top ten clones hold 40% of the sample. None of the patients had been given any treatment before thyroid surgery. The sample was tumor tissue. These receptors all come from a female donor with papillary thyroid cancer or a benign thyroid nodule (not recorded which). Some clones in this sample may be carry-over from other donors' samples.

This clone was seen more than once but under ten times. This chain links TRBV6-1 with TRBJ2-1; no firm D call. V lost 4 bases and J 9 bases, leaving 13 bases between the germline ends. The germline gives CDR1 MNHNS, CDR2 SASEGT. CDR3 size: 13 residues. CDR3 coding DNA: TGTGCCAGCAGTGCGTCAATCGACCGTGAGCAGTTCTTC. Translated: CASSASIDREQFF.

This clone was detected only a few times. CDR3 DNA: TGTGCCAGTGAACAGGGGGATCAAAAATCACCCCTCCACTTT. Protein: CASEQGDQKSPLHF. The chain recombines TRBV19 with TRBJ1-6, with TRBD1 matching 8 bases. This CDR3 region has 14 residues. Germline V lookup: CDR1 LNHDA, CDR2 SQIVND (reference sequence). The V segment lost 8 bases and the J segment 10 bases; nucleotides outside the gene matches: 10.

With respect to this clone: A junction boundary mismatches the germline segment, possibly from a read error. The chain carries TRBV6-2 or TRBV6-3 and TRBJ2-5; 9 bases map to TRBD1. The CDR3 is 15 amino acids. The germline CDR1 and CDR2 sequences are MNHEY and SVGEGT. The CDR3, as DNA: TGTTCCAGCGAAAACCTCTGGGACAGGGAGGAGACCCAGTACTTC. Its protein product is CSSENLWDREETQYF.

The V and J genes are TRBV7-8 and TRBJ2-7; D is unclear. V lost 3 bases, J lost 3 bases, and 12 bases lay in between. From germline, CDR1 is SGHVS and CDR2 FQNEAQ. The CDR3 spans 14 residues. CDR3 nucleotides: TGTGCCAGCAGCTTTGGTAGCACGCACTACGAGCAGTACTTC. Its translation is CASSFGSTHYEQYF.